The entry below gives a single T cell receptor (beta chain) sequence along with its context. Its antigen is as yet unknown. These data originate in a study of cytomegalovirus exposure and HLA in healthy donors. CDR1 is MDHEN and CDR2 is SYDVKM in the germline V gene. CDR3 size: 13 residues. Losses at the gene ends were 7 bases for V and 4 bases for J; bases not matched to a gene: 4. Both 60 Vbeta primers and 13 Jbeta primers went into the PCR. This table comes from immunoSEQ multiplex PCR, and its TCRdb copy is limited to in-frame clones, with some not included. The sample records 150,000 to 200,000 clones, 77% being singletons. Findings and limits, study-wide: HLA alleles were associated with some 16,000 TCR beta sequences in a later analysis at 0.05 false discovery rate.

The genes are TRBV28 and TRBJ1-2; TRBD1 aligns across 9 bases. This clonotype was obtained from a woman aged 25 to 45 in good health and CMV-seronegative. The specimen was PBMCs. In DNA, the CDR3 is TGTGCCAGCAACCTGGACAGGGGCTATGGCTACACCTTC. It specifies CASNLDRGYGYTF.